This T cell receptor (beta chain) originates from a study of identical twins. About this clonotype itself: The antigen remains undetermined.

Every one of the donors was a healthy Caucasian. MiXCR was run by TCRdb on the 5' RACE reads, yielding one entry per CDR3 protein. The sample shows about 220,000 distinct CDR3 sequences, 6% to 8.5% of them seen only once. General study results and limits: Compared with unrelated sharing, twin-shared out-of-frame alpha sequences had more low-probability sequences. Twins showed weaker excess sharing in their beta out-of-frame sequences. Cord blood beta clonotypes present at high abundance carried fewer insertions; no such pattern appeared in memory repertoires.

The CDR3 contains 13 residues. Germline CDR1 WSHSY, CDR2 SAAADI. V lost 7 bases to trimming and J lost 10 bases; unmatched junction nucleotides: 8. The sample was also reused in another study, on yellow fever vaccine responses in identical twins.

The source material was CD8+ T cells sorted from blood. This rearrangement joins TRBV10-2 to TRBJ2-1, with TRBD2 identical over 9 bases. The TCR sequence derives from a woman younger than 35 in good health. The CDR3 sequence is CASTNGLAREQFF. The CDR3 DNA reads TGCGCCAGCACCAACGGACTAGCGAGGGAGCAGTTCTTC.